This is a list of T cell receptor beta chains from one sample in a study of blood T cell repertoires in COVID-19. Only in-frame clones appear in the TCRdb table, and some are missing; sequencing was by immunoSEQ multiplex PCR. The table lists roughly 340,000 clones, 80% to 90% of them singletons, with 0.9% to 1.1% in the top ten. Sequencing was carried out using PBMCs or T cells enriched from blood (not recorded which). These receptors were collected from a man between 18 and 29 years old who had recovered from COVID-19. CDR3s include the opening cysteine and the closing phenylalanine or tryptophan. The D gene is left open where the match is weak. Size values are once, few and many counts, or a class for expanded clones, and some rows have none.

D	V	J	size	CDR3	DNA
TRBD2	TRBV27	TRBJ2-7	.	CASSGQTSGIPYEQYF	TGTGCCAGCAGTGGACAGACTAGCGGGATTCCCTACGAGCAGTACTTC
.	TRBV6-5	TRBJ1-2	.	CASSSSQGRYGYTF	TGTGCCAGCAGTTCTTCACAGGGACGCTATGGCTACACCTTC
TRBD1	TRBV5-1	TRBJ1-1	few	CASSFGQGNTEAFF	TGCGCCAGCAGCTTTGGACAGGGGAACACTGAAGCTTTCTTT
.	TRBV19	TRBJ2-2	.	CASIPPGSGELFF	TGTGCCAGTATTCCCCCCGGGTCCGGGGAGCTGTTTTTT
TRBD2	TRBV28	TRBJ2-1	.	CASLKPGLVGEQFF	TGTGCCAGCCTCAAGCCGGGACTAGTGGGTGAGCAGTTCTTC
.	TRBV3-1/TRBV3-2	TRBJ1-1	.	CASGLNTEAFF	TGTGCCAGTGGCTTGAACACTGAAGCTTTCTTT
TRBD1	TRBV27	TRBJ1-5	.	CASSPGTGGNQPQHF	TGTGCCAGCAGCCCCGGGACAGGGGGCAATCAGCCCCAGCATTTT
TRBD1	TRBV12-5	TRBJ2-7	.	CASGPDRGREQYF	TGTGCTAGTGGCCCAGACAGGGGCCGCGAGCAGTACTTC
.	TRBV30	TRBJ2-5	.	CAWSVLGGWGQETQYF	TGTGCCTGGAGTGTACTTGGGGGGTGGGGCCAAGAGACCCAGTACTTC
TRBD1	TRBV7-3	TRBJ2-2	.	CASSSMGQPIQELFF	TGTGCCAGCAGCTCTATGGGACAGCCCATCCAGGAGCTGTTTTTT
.	TRBV10-2	TRBJ1-2	.	CASSEWQNYGYTF	TGCGCCAGCAGTGAGTGGCAGAACTATGGCTACACCTTC
TRBD1	TRBV5-8	TRBJ2-1	.	CASSSGTAVYSYNEQFF	TGTGCCAGCAGTTCCGGGACAGCCGTTTACTCCTACAATGAGCAGTTCTTC
TRBD2	TRBV11-2	TRBJ2-7	.	CASSFGAGVAYEQYF	TGTGCCAGCAGCTTCGGAGCGGGGGTGGCCTACGAGCAGTACTTC
.	TRBV18	TRBJ1-3	.	CASSPTGAQGGNTIYF	TGTGCCAGCTCACCGACTGGGGCCCAAGGGGGAAACACCATATATTTT
.	TRBV11-2	TRBJ2-1	once	CASSLSLTQGNEQFF	TGTGCCAGCAGCCTTTCTCTGACTCAGGGTAATGAGCAGTTCTTC
.	TRBV7-9	TRBJ2-1	once	CASLASFSYNEQFF	TGTGCCAGCCTCGCGTCTTTCTCCTACAATGAGCAGTTCTTC
TRBD1	TRBV28	TRBJ1-2	.	CASRLTGVDGYTF	TGTGCCAGCAGGCTTACAGGGGTTGATGGCTACACCTTC
.	TRBV19	TRBJ2-1	.	CASSILRSASYNEQFF	TGTGCCAGTAGTATATTAAGAAGCGCTAGCTACAATGAGCAGTTCTTC
.	TRBV9	TRBJ2-3	.	CASSVAQAQGVADTQYF	TGTGCCAGCAGCGTAGCTCAGGCCCAAGGGGTCGCAGATACGCAGTATTTT
.	TRBV5-8	TRBJ2-5	.	CASRQQETQYF	TGTGCCAGCAGACAGCAAGAGACCCAGTACTTC
TRBD1	TRBV27	TRBJ1-1	.	CASSLSTGGTEAFF	TGTGCCAGCAGTTTATCGACAGGGGGCACTGAAGCTTTCTTT
TRBD1	TRBV5-8	TRBJ2-1	.	CASSYDRGTGNEQFF	TGTGCCAGCAGCTATGACAGGGGCACGGGGAATGAGCAGTTCTTC
.	TRBV6-1	TRBJ2-1	.	CASSDWRGGTNEQFF	TGTGCCAGCAGTGATTGGCGTGGCGGAACCAATGAGCAGTTCTTC
TRBD1	TRBV19	TRBJ1-1	.	CASRKTGGRTEAFF	TGTGCCAGTCGAAAGACAGGGGGGCGAACTGAAGCTTTCTTT
TRBD2	TRBV5-1	TRBJ2-1	once	CASYPLAGVYNEQFF	TGCGCCAGCTACCCCTTAGCGGGGGTCTACAATGAGCAGTTCTTC
.	TRBV9	TRBJ1-3	.	CASSVDGSSGNTIYF	TGTGCCAGCAGCGTAGATGGGAGCTCTGGAAACACCATATATTTT
TRBD1	TRBV29-1	TRBJ1-2	.	CSVSQEGARYGYTF	TGCAGCGTCTCCCAAGAGGGGGCGAGGTATGGCTACACCTTC
.	TRBV21-1	TRBJ2-3	.	CASSSSLSGTPPFNSTDTQYF	TGTGCCAGCAGCAGCAGTTTAAGTGGGACACCCCCTTTTAATAGCACAGATACGCAGTATTTT
.	TRBV5-1	TRBJ1-4	.	CASSAIQGAGAANEKLFF	TGCGCCAGCAGCGCGATACAGGGCGCAGGGGCGGCTAATGAAAAACTGTTTTTT
.	TRBV2	TRBJ1-2	.	CASSDGRGTGGYTF	TGTGCCAGCAGTGATGGGAGGGGAACAGGAGGCTACACCTTC
TRBD2	TRBV12-5	TRBJ2-1	.	CASGLTSSGSNNEQFF	TGTGCTAGTGGTTTGACATCTAGCGGGAGCAACAATGAGCAGTTCTTC
.	TRBV3-1/TRBV3-2	TRBJ1-6	.	CASSQAGGNSPLHF	TGTGCCAGCAGCCAGGCGGGGGGGAATTCACCCCTCCACTTT
TRBD1	TRBV7-9	TRBJ2-1	.	CASSRPGQTYNEQFF	TGTGCCAGCAGTCGCCCGGGACAGACCTACAATGAGCAGTTCTTC
.	TRBV3-1/TRBV3-2	TRBJ1-1	.	CASSQEGAGNTEAFF	TGTGCCAGCAGCCAAGAAGGTGCGGGGAACACTGAAGCTTTCTTT
TRBD1	TRBV13	TRBJ2-6	.	CASSSPLTGTECSGANVLTF	TGTGCCAGCAGCTCACCACTAACCGGGACAGAGTGCTCTGGGGCCAACGTCCTGACTTTC
TRBD1	TRBV12-5	TRBJ2-1	.	CASGSDRGAEQFF	TGTGCTAGTGGTTCTGACAGGGGGGCTGAGCAGTTCTTC
.	TRBV14	TRBJ1-6	once	CASSQLLTGSPLHF	TGTGCCAGCAGCCAACTCTTAACGGGTTCACCCCTCCACTTT
TRBD1	TRBV7-2	TRBJ2-7	.	CASSPTGRGTYEQYF	TGTGCCAGCAGCCCGACAGGGAGAGGGACCTACGAGCAGTACTTC
.	TRBV19	TRBJ1-5	few	CASSPATGGGQPQHF	TGTGCCAGTAGCCCCGCGACAGGAGGCGGTCAGCCCCAGCATTTT